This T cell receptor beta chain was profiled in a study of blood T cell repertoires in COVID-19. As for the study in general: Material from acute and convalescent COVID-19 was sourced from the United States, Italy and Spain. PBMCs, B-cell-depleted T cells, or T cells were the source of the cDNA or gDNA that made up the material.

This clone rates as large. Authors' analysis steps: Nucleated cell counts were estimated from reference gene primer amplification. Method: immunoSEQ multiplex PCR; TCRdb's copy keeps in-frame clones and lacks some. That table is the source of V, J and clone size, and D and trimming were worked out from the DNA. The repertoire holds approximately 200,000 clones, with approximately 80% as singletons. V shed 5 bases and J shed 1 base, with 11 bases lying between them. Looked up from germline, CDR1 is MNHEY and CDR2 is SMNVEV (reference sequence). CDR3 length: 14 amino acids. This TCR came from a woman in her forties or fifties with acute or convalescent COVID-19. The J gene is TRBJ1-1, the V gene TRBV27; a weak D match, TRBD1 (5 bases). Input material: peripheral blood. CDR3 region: CASSPWTSNTEAFF. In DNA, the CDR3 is TGTGCCAGCAGTCCCTGGACATCGAACACTGAAGCTTTCTTT.